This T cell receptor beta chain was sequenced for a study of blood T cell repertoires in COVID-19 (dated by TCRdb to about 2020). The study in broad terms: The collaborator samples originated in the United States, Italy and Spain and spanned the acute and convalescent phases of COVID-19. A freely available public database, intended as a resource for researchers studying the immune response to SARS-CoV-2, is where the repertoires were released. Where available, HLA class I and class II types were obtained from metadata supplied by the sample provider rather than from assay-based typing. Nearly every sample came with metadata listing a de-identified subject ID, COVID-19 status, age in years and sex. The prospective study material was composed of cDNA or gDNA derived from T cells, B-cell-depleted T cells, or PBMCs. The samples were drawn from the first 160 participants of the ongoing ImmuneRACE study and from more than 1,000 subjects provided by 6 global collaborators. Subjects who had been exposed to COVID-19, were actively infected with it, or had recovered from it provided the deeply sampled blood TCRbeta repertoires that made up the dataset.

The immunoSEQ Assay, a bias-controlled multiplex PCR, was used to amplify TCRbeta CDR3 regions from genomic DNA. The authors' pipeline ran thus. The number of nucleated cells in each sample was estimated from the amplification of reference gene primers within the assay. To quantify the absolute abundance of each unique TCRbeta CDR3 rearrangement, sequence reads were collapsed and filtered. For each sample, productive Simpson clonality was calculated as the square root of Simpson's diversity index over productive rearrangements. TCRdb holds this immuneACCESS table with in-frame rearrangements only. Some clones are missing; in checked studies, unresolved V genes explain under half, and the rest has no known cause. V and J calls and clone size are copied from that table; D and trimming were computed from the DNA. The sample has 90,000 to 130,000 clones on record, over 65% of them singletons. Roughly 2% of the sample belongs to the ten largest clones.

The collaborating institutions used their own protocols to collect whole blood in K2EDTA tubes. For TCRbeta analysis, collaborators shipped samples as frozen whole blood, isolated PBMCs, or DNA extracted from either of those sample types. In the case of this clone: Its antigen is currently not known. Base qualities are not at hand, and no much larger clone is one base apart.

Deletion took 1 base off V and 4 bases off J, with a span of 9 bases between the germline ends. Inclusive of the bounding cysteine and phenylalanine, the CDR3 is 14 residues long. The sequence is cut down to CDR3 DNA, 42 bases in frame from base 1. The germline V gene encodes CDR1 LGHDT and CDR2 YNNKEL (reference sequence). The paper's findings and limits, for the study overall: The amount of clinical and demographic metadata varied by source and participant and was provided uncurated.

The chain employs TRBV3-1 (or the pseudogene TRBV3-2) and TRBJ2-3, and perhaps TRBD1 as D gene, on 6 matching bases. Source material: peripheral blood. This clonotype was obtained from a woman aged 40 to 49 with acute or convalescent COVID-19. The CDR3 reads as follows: CASSQGEGADTQYF. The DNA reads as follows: TGTGCCAGCAGCCAAGGTGAGGGGGCAGATACGCAGTATTTT.